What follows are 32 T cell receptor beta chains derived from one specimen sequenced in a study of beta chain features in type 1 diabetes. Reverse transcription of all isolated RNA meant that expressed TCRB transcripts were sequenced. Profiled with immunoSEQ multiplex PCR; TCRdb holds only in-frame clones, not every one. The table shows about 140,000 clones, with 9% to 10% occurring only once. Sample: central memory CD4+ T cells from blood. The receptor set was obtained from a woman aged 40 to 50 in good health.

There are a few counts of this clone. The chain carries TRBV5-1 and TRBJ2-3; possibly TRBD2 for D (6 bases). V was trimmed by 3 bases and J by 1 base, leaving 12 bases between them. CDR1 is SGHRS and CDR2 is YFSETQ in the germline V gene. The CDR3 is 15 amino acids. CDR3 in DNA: TGCGCCAGCAGCTGGCGGGGCGGCGGCACAGATACGCAGTATTTT. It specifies CASSWRGGGTDTQYF. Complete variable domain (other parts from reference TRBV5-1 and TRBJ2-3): KAGVTQTPRYLIKTRGQQVTLSCSPISGHRSVSWYQQTPGQGLQFLFEYFSETQRNKGNFPGRFSGRQFSNSRSEMNVSTLELGDSALYLCASSWRGGGTDTQYFGPGTRLTVL.

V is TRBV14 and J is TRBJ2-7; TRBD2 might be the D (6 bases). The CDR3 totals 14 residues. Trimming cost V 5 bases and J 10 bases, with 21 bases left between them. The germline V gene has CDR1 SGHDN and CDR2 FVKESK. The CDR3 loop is CASSFFGGSGVQYF. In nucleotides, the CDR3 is TGTGCCAGCAGCTTCTTCGGAGGTTCGGGGGTTCAGTACTTC.

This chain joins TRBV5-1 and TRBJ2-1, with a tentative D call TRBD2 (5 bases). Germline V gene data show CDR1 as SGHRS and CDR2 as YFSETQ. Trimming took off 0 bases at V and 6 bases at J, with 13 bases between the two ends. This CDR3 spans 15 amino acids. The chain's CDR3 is CASSLATQRSNEQFF. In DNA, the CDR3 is TGCGCCAGCAGCTTGGCGACCCAGCGGTCCAATGAGCAGTTCTTC.

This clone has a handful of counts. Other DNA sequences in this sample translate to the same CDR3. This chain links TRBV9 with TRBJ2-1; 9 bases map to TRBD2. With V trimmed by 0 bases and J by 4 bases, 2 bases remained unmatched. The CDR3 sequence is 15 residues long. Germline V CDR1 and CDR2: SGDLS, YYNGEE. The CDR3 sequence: CASSVGSGGYNEQFF. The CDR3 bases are TGTGCCAGCAGCGTAGGTAGCGGGGGTTACAATGAGCAGTTCTTC. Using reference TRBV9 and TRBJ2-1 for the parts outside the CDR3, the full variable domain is DSGVTQTPKHLITATGQRVTLRCSPRSGDLSVYWYQQSLDQGLQFLIQYYNGEERAKGNILERFSAQQFPDLHSELNLSSLELGDSALYFCASSVGSGGYNEQFFGPGTRLTVL.

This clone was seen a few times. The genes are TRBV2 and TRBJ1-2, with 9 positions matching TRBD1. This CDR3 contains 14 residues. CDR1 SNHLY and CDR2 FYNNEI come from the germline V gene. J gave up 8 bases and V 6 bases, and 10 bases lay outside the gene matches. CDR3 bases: TGTGCCAGCAGGCCCGGGACAGGGAAGCGGGGCTACACCTTC. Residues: CASRPGTGKRGYTF.

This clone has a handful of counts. CDR3 loop: CASKRQETQYF. CDR3 nucleotide sequence: TGTGCCAGCAAACGGCAAGAGACCCAGTACTTC. The chain uses TRBV6-5 and TRBJ2-5; D gene ambiguous. CDR3 length equals 11 residues. The ends were cut back, 7 bases at V and 2 bases at J, with 5 bases in the middle. The germline CDR1 and CDR2 sequences are MNHEY and SVGAGI.

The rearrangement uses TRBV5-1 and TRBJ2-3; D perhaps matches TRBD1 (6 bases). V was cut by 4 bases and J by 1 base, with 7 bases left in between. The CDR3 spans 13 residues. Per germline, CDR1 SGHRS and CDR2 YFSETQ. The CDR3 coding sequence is TGCGCCAGCAGCCACAGGGGCACAGATACGCAGTATTTT. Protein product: CASSHRGTDTQYF.

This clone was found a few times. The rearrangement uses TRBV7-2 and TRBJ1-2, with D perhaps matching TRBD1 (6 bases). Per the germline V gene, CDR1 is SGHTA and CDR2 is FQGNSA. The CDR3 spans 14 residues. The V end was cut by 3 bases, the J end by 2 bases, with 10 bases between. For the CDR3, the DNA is TGTGCCAGCAGCTTTCGGCAGGGGAACTATGGCTACACCTTC. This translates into CASSFRQGNYGYTF.

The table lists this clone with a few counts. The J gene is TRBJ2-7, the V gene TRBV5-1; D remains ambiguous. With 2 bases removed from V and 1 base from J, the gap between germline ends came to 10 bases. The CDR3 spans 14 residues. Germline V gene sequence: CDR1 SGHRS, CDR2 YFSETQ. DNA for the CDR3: TGCGCCAGCAGCTTATCCTCCGGGTCCTACGAGCAGTACTTC. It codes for CASSLSSGSYEQYF.

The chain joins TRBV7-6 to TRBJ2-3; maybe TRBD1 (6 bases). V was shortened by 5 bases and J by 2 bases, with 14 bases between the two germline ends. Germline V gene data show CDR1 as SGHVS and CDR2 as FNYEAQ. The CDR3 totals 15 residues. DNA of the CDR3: TGTGCCAGCAGCGCACAGGGTTCCCTCACAGATACGCAGTATTTT. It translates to CASSAQGSLTDTQYF.

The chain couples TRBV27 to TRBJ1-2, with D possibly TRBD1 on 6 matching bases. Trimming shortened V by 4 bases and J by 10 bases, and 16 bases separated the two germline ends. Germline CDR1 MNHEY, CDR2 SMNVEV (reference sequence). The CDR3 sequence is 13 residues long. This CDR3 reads CASSSGDRYLYTF. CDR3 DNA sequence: TGTGCCAGCAGTTCCGGCGACAGGTATCTCTACACCTTC.

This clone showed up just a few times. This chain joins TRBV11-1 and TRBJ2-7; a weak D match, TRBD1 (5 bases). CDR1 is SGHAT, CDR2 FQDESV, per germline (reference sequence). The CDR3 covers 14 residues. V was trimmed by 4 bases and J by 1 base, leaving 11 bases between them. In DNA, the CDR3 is TGTGCCAGCAGCTCGAAAGGGGATTCCTACGAGCAGTACTTC. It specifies CASSSKGDSYEQYF.

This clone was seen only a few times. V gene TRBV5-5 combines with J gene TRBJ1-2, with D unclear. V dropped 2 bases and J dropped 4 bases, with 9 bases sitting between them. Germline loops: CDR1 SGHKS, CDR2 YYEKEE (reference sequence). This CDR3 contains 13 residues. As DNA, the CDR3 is TGTGCCAGCAGCTTTGGGCCCGCCTATGGCTACACCTTC. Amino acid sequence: CASSFGPAYGYTF. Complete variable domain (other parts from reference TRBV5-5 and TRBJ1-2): DAGVTQSPTHLIKTRGQQVTLRCSPISGHKSVSWYQQVLGQGPQFIFQYYEKEERGRGNFPDRFSARQFPNYSSELNVNALLLGDSALYLCASSFGPAYGYTFGSGTRLTVV.

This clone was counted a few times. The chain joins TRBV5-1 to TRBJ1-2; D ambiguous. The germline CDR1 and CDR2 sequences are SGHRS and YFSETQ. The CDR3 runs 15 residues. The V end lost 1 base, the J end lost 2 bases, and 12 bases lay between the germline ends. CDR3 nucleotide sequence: TGCGCCAGCAGCTTGCCCGGGGAGTTAAACTATGGCTACACCTTC. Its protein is CASSLPGELNYGYTF. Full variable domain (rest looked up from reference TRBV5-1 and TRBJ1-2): KAGVTQTPRYLIKTRGQQVTLSCSPISGHRSVSWYQQTPGQGLQFLFEYFSETQRNKGNFPGRFSGRQFSNSRSEMNVSTLELGDSALYLCASSLPGELNYGYTFGSGTRLTVV.

The CDR3 sequence: CATSPGQISTDTQYF. In nucleotides, the CDR3 is TGTGCCACCTCACCGGGACAGATAAGCACAGATACGCAGTATTTT. V gene TRBV10-3 combines with J gene TRBJ2-3; 7 positions match TRBD1. Looked up from germline, CDR1 is ENHRY and CDR2 is SYGVKD. The V gene end was trimmed by 10 bases and the J gene end by 0 bases; junction bases not matched to a gene: 10. CDR3 length equals 15 residues.

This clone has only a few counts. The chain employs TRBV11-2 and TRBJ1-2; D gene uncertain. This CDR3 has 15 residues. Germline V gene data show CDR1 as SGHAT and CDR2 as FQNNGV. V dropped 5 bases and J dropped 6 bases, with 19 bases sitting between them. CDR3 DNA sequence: TGTGCCAGCAGCCCTAGATTACTTATGGGAGATGGCTACACCTTC. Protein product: CASSPRLLMGDGYTF. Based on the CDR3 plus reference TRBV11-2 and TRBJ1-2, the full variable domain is EAGVAQSPRYKIIEKRQSVAFWCNPISGHATLYWYQQILGQGPKLLIQFQNNGVVDDSQLPKDRFSAERLKGVDSTLKIQPAKLEDSAVYLCASSPRLLMGDGYTFGSGTRLTVV.

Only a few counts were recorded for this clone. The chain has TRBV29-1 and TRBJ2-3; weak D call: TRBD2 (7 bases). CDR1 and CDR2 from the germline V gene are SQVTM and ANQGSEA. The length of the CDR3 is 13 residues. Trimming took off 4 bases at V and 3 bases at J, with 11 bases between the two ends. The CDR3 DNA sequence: TGCAGCGTTGTTGGGGGGGCGACAGATACGCAGTATTTT. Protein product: CSVVGGATDTQYF.

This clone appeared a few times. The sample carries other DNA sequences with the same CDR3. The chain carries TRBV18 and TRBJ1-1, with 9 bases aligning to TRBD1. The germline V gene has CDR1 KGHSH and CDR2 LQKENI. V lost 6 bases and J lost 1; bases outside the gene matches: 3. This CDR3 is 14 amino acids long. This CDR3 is CASSLDRGNTEAFF. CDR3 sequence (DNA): TGTGCCAGCTCCCTGGACAGGGGGAACACTGAAGCTTTCTTT.

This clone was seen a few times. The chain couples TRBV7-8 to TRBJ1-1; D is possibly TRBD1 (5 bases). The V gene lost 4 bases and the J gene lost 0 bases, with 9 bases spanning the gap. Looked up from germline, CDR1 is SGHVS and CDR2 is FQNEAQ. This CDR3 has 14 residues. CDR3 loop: CASSSWGVNTEAFF. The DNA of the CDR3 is TGTGCCAGCAGCTCCTGGGGGGTGAACACTGAAGCTTTCTTT. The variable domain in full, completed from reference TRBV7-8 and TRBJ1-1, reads GAGVSQSPRYKVAKRGQDVALRCDPISGHVSLFWYQQALGQGPEFLTYFQNEAQLDKSGLPSDRFFAERPEGSVSTLKIQRTQQEDSAVYLCASSSWGVNTEAFFGQGTRLTVV.

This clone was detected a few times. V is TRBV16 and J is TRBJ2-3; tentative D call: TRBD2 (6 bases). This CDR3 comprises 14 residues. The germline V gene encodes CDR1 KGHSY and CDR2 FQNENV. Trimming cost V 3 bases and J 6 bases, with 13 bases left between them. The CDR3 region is CASSQPQAGDTQYF. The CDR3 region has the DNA TGTGCCAGCAGCCAGCCTCAGGCGGGGGATACGCAGTATTTT.

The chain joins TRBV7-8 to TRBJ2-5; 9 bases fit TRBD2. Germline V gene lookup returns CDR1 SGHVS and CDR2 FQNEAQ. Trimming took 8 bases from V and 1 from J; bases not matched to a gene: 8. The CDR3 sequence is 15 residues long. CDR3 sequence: CASPREAGGQETQYF. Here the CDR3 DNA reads TGTGCCAGCCCTCGGGAAGCGGGGGGCCAAGAGACCCAGTACTTC.

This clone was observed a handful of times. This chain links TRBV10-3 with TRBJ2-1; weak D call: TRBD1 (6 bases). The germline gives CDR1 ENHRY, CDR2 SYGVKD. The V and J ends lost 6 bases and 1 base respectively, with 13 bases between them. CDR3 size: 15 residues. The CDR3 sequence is CAIRGGEGSYNEQFF. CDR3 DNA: TGTGCCATCAGAGGGGGTGAGGGGTCCTACAATGAGCAGTTCTTC.

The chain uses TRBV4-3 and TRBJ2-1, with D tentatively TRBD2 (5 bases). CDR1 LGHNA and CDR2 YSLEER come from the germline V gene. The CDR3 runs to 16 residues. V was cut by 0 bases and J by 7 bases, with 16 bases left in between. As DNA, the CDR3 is TGCGCCAGCAGCCAAGAAGGCGGAAGCGGCTGGAATGAGCAGTTCTTC. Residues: CASSQEGGSGWNEQFF.

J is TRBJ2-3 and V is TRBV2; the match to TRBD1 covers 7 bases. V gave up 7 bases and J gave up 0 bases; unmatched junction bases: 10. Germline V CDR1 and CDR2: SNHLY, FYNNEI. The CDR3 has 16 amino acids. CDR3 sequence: CASTPQGSFSTDTQYF. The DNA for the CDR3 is TGTGCCAGCACCCCACAGGGGTCCTTTAGCACAGATACGCAGTATTTT. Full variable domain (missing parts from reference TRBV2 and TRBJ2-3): EPEVTQTPSHQVTQMGQEVILRCVPISNHLYFYWYRQILGQKVEFLVSFYNNEISEKSEIFDDQFSVERPDGSNFTLKIRSTKLEDSAMYFCASTPQGSFSTDTQYFGPGTRLTVL.

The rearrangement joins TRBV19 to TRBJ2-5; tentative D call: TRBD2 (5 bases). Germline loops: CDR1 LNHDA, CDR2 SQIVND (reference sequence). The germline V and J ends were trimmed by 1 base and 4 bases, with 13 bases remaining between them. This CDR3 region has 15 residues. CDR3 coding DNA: TGTGCCAGTAGTATAGGGACGGGGAGAGGAGAGACCCAGTACTTC. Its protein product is CASSIGTGRGETQYF.

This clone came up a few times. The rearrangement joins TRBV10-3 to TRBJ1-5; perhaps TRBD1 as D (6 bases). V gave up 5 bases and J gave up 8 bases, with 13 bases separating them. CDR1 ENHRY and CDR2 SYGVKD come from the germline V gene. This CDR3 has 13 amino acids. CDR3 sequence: CAISRTDLEPQHF. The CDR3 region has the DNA TGTGCCATCAGTCGGACAGATCTTGAGCCCCAGCATTTT.

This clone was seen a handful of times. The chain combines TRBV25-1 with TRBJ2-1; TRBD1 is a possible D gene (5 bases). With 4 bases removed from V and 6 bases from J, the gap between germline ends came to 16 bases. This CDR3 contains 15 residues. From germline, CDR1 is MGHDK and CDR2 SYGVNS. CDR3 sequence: CASSASGWVGNEQFF. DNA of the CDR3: TGTGCCAGCAGTGCTTCAGGGTGGGTTGGCAATGAGCAGTTCTTC.

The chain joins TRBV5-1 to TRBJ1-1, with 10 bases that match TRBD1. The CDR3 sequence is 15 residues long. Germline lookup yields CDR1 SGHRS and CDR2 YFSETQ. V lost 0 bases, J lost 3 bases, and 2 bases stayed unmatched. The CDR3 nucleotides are TGCGCCAGCAGCTTGGGACAGGGGGCGTACACTGAAGCTTTCTTT. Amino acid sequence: CASSLGQGAYTEAFF.

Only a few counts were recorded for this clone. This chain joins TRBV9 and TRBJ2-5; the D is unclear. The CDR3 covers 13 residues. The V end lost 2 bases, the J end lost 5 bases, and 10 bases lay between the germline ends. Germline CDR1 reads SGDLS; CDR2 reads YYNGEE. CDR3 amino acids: CASSVEVAETQYF. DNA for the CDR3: TGTGCCAGCAGCGTTGAAGTCGCGGAGACCCAGTACTTC.

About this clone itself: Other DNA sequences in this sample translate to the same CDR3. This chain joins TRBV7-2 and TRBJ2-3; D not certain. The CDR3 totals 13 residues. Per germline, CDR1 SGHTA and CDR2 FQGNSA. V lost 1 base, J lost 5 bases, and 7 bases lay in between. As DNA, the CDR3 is TGTGCCAGCAGCTTAGTGGCGGAAGATACGCAGTATTTT. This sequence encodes CASSLVAEDTQYF.

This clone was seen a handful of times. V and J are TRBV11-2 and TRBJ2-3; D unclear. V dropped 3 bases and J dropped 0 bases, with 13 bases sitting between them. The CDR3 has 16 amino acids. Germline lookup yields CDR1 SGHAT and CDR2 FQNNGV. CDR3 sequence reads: CASSLVAETSTDTQYF. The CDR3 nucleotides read TGTGCCAGCAGCTTGGTTGCCGAAACTAGCACAGATACGCAGTATTTT.

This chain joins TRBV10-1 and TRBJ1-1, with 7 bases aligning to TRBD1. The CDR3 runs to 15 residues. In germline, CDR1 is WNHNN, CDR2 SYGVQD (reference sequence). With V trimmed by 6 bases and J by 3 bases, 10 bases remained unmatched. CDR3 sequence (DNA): TGCGCCAGCAGACAGACAGGGCGTATGGACACTGAAGCTTTCTTT. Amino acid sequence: CASRQTGRMDTEAFF.